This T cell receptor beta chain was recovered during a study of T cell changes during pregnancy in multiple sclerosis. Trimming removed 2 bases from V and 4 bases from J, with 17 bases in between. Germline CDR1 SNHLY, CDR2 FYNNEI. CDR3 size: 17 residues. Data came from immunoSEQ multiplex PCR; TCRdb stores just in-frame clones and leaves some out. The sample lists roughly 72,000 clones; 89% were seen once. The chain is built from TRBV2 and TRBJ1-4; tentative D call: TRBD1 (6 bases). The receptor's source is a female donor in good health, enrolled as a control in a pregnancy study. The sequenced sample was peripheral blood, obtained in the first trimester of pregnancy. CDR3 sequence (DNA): TGTGCCAGCAGTGAATTGGCGGGGGGCAATATTAATGAAAAACTGTTTTTT. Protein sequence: CASSELAGGNINEKLFF.